This TCR beta chain emerged from a study of shared clonotypes between healthy human individuals (dated by TCRdb to the early 2020s). The study in broad terms: The cohort comprised a couple of women and a few men aged 18 to 49 years. For each donor, three plates each were used for CD4 naive and CD4 memory, two plates were used for CD8 naive, and one plate was used for CD8 memory. Blood TCR repertoires of 5 or 6 healthy adults were deeply sequenced to estimate repertoire size and the extent of clonotype sharing between individuals. Libraries were prepared and TCR repertoires were sequenced by different laboratories using diverse techniques, in order to increase sequencing depth and limit assay-specific biases. Leukapheresis yielded between about 0.94 and 9.5 billion PBMCs per donor.

Using the deep immunoSEQ assay, TCR CDR3 regions were amplified from genomic DNA by multiplex PCR. Genomic DNA extracted from each cell subset was distributed evenly over all wells of several immunoSEQ 96-well plates, and each plate served as one replicate. For sorted subsets, about 220 ng of genomic DNA, equivalent to 25,000 to 35,000 T cell genomes, went into each replicate PCR. Purified libraries were measured with a Qubit 3.0 fluorometer, size-checked on a Bioanalyzer 2100, and measured again with the KAPA Library Quantification kit. Every immunoSEQ 96-well plate was sequenced on a separate single-read 150-cycle Illumina NextSeq 550 flow cell. The original pipeline was this. Because only junctional sequences without quality scores were contained in the immunoSEQ output, filtering matching that applied to full-length reads could not be performed. To assign V/J genes and CDR3, sequences were annotated against IMGT germline references using PyIR, a Python wrapper for IgBLAST v1.9. Reads with weak V/J assignments (E-value above 1e-6), missing CDR3, stop codons, out-of-frame junctions, or ambiguous translated residues were removed. V3J clonotypes were defined as sequences sharing the same inferred V gene, J gene, and CDR3 amino acid sequence. Percentage overlap between repertoires was computed as shared unique clonotypes divided by the size of the smaller repertoire. Richness of each repertoire was evaluated using RTK rarefaction, the Chao1 estimator, and Recon v2.1 estimates of unobserved clonotypes. OLGA was used to compute generation probabilities for all TCRbeta clonotypes that the gDNA method yielded from a few donors. TCRdb mirrors the immuneACCESS table, restricted to in-frame sequences. Some clones are absent from its copies; in checked studies, under half trace to an unresolved V gene, and the reason for the others is unknown. V and J calls plus clone size are reproduced from that table; the DNA served to infer D and trimming. Here the sample has roughly 2.5 million clones; more than 90% occur a single time. The ten largest clones capture about 0.13% of the sample.

Note on this clone: Its antigen remains undetermined. No much larger clone exists at a distance of one base, and base qualities are not known.

Healthy HIV-negative adults with no recently reported acute infections or vaccinations were included as donors. Only Caucasian adults living in Nashville, Tennessee, USA were represented among the donors. Magnetic negative selection was used to enrich CD4+ T cells, after which naive cells were positively selected on CD45RA and the negative fraction became the memory subset. After blood collection by leukapheresis, PBMCs were isolated using Ficoll-Histopaque density gradient centrifugation and then cryopreserved in the vapor phase of liquid nitrogen. Analytical flow cytometry was used to check the purity and quantity of each magnetically sorted T cell population. Each sorted fraction had its genomic DNA isolated and then quantified by UV absorbance on a Nanodrop 2000c. The cysteine opens and the phenylalanine closes a CDR3 of 13 amino acids. Only CDR3 DNA remains: 39 bases, in frame from the first base. The junction shows trimming of 1 base on V and 6 bases on J, plus 8 bases between the germline ends. The germline V gene gives CDR1 as MDHEN and CDR2 as SYDVKM.

On the study overall, not on this receptor specifically: When a few donors were compared, the shared fraction of clonotypes was around 5% for naive CD4, approximately 3.5% for naive CD8, 2% to 2.5% for memory CD4, and 0.4% for memory CD8. Even with the large sequencing depth, rarefaction of the sorted-subset datasets indicated that sequencing was incomplete. Because the study included a small number of donors, the genetic and exposure-history diversity represented was limited. Clonotypes shared by all four sorted-subset donors showed higher generation probabilities than non-shared clonotypes. Naive subsets generally had larger estimated clonotype richness than memory subsets. Sampling was limited to blood, and TCR repertoires in tissue likely differ from TCR repertoires in blood. Pairwise subsampling led to the expectation that sequencing depth would affect the degree of clonotype sharing among donors.

This sequence uses TRBV28 and TRBJ2-3; the D gene remains uncertain. Input material: naive CD4+ T cells sorted from blood. The cell subset or site label for this specimen denotes: CD45RA+ positively selected. The clonotype was recovered from a man aged 18-30 years in good health. The CDR3 amino acid sequence is: CASSLFPPDTQYF. The DNA sequence is as follows: TGTGCCAGCAGTTTATTCCCCCCCGATACGCAGTATTTT. Joined to the reference TRBV28 and TRBJ2-3 proteins, this CDR3 gives the full variable domain: DVKVTQSSRYLVKRTGEKVFLECVQDMDHENMFWYRQDPGLGLRLIYFSYDVKMKEKGDIPEGYSVSREKKERFSLILESASTNQTSMYLCASSLFPPDTQYFGPGTRLTVL.